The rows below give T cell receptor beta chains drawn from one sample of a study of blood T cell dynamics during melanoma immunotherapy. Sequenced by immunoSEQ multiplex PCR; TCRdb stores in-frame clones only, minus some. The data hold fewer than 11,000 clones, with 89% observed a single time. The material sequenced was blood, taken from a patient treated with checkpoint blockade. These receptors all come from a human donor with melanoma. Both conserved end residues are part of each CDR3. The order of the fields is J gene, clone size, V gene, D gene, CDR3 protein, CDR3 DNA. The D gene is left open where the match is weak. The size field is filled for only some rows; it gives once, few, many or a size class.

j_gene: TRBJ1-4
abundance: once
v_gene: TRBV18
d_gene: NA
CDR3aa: CASSPPGALGEKLFF
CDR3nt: TGTGCCAGCTCACCACCGGGGGCTTTAGGAGAAAAACTGTTTTTT

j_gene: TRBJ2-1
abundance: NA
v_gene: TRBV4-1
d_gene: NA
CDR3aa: CASSQAKAFYNEQFF
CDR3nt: TGCGCCAGCAGCCAAGCAAAGGCTTTCTACAATGAGCAGTTCTTC

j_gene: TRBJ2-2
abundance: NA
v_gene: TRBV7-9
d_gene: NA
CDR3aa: CASSSNRDTGELFF
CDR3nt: TGTGCCAGCAGCTCTAACAGGGATACCGGGGAGCTGTTTTTT

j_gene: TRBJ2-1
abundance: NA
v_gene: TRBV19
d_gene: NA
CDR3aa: CASTDGARRPSYNEQFF
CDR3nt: TGTGCCAGTACTGACGGGGCGCGGAGACCCTCCTACAATGAGCAGTTCTTC

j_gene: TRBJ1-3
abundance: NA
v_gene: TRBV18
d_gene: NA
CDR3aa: CASSPTGSHSGNTIYF
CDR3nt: TGTGCCAGCTCACCGACAGGCTCCCACTCTGGAAACACCATATATTTT

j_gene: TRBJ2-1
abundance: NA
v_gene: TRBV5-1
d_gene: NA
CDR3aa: CASSIRGAGNEQFF
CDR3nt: TGCGCCAGCAGCATCAGGGGCGCAGGCAATGAGCAGTTCTTC

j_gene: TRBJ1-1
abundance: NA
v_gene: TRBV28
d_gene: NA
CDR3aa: CASSWRSTEAFF
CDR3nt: TGTGCCAGCAGTTGGAGGTCGACTGAAGCTTTCTTT

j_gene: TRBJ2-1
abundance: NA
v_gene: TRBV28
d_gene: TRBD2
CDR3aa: CASSGGLAGANEQFF
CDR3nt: TGTGCCAGCAGTGGCGGACTAGCGGGAGCCAATGAGCAGTTCTTC

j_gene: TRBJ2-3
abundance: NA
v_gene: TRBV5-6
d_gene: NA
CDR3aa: CASSLLGGSTDTQYF
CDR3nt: TGTGCCAGCAGCTTGCTCGGCGGGAGCACAGATACGCAGTATTTT

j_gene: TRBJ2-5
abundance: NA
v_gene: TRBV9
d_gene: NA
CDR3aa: CASSVGGDARETQYF
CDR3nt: TGTGCCAGCAGCGTAGGCGGGGACGCCCGGGAGACCCAGTACTTC

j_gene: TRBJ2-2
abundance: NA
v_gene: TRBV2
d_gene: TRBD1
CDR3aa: CASSDLGTGRIF
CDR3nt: TGTGCCAGCAGTGACCTCGGGACAGGGAGGATTTTT

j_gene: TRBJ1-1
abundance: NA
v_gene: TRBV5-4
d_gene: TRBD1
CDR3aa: CASSRYAGTGANTEAFF
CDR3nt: TGTGCCAGCAGCCGCTACGCCGGGACAGGGGCGAACACTGAAGCTTTCTTT

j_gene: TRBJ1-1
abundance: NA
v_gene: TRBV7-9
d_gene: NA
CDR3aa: CASSLVGSLNTEAFF
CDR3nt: TGTGCCAGCAGCTTAGTCGGCAGCTTGAACACTGAAGCTTTCTTT

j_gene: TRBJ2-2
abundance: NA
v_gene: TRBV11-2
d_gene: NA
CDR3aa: CASSYPTAASLMSTGELFF
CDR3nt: TGTGCCAGCAGCTATCCAACGGCGGCCTCGCTAATGTCGACCGGGGAGCTGTTTTTT

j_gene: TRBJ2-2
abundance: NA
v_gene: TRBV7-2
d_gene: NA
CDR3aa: CASSLTGEATGELFF
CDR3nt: TGTGCCAGCAGCTTAACGGGGGAGGCAACAGGGGAGCTGTTTTTT

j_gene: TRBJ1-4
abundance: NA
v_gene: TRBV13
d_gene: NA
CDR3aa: CASQIRDGGAKLFF
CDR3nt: TGTGCCAGCCAGATCCGAGATGGTGGAGCAAAACTGTTTTTT

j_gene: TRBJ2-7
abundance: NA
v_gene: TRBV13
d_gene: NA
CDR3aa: CASSLRLVDPHEQYF
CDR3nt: TGTGCCAGCAGCTTAAGGCTAGTTGATCCCCACGAGCAGTACTTC

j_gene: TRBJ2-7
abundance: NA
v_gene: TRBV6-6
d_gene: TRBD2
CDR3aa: CASSSSGGGYGEQYF
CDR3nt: TGTGCCAGCAGTAGCTCCGGCGGGGGTTATGGCGAGCAGTACTTC

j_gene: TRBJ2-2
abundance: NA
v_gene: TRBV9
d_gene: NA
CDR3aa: CASGIPSTGAETGELFF
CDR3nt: TGTGCCAGCGGCATCCCTAGTACGGGGGCTGAGACCGGGGAGCTGTTTTTT

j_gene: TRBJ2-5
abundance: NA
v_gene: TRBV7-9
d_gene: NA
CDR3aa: CASSPDGAWGETQYF
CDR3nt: TGTGCCAGCAGCCCAGATGGGGCTTGGGGAGAGACCCAGTACTTC

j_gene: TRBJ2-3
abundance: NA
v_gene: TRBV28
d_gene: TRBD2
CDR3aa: CASSQTSGFTDTQYF
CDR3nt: TGTGCCAGCAGCCAGACTAGCGGATTCACAGATACGCAGTATTTT

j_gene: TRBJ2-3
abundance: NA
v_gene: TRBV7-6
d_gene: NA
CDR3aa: CASSLGQDQDTQYF
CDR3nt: TGTGCCAGCAGCTTAGGGCAGGATCAAGATACGCAGTATTTT

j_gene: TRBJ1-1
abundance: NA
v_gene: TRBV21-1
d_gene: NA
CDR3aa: CASSKADRETEAFF
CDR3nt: TGTGCCAGCAGCAAAGCCGACAGGGAAACTGAAGCTTTCTTT

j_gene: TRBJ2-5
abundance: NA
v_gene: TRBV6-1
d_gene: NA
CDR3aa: CATTGTGRETQYF
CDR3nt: TGTGCCACAACCGGGACGGGACGAGAGACCCAGTACTTC

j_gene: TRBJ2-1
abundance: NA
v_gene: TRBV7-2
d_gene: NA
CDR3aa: CASSLGRHEQFF
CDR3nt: TGTGCCAGCAGCTTAGGGAGGCATGAGCAGTTCTTC

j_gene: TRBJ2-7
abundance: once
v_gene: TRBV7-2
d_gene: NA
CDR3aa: CASSKGGDWPYEQYF
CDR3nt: TGTGCCAGCAGCAAAGGGGGGGACTGGCCCTACGAGCAGTACTTC

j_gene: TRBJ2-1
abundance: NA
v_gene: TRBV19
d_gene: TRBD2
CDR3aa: CASSILAGVLDEQFF
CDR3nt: TGTGCCAGTAGTATTCTAGCGGGAGTGTTAGATGAGCAGTTCTTC

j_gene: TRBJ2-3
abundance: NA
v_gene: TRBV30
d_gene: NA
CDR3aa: CAWDLGRSGTDTQYF
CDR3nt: TGTGCCTGGGACCTTGGCAGGAGTGGGACAGATACGCAGTATTTT

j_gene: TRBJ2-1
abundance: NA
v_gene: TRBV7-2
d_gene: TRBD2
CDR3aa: CASSQRGGTRGNEQFF
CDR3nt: TGTGCCAGCAGTCAACGAGGGGGGACTAGGGGTAATGAGCAGTTCTTC

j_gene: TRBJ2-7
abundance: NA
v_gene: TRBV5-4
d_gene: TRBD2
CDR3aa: CASSLVGGTSGYEQYF
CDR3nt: TGTGCCAGCAGCTTGGTCGGGGGGACTAGCGGCTACGAGCAGTACTTC

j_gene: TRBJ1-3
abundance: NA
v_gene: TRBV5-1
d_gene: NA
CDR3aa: CASSLDQLSGNTIYF
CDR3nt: TGCGCCAGCAGCTTGGACCAGCTCTCTGGAAACACCATATATTTT

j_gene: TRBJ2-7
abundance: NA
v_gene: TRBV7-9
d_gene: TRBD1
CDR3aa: CASSSGGFGSYEQYF
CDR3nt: TGTGCCAGCAGCTCAGGGGGCTTTGGATCCTACGAGCAGTACTTC

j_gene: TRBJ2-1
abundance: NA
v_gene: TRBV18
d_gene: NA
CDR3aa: CASSRASYNEQFF
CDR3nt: TGTGCCAGCTCACGAGCGTCCTACAATGAGCAGTTCTTC

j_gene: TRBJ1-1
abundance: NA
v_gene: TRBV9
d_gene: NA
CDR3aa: CASSVEGNPSREAFF
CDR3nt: TGTGCCAGCAGCGTAGAAGGCAACCCGAGCCGTGAAGCTTTCTTT

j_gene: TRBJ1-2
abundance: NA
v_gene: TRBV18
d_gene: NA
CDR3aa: CASSPDSSNYGYTF
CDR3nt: TGTGCCAGCTCACCCGACAGTTCTAACTATGGCTACACCTTC

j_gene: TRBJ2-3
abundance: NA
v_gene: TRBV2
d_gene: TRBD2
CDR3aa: CASRDSSGSTDTQYF
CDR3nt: TGTGCCAGCAGGGATTCTAGCGGGAGCACAGATACGCAGTATTTT

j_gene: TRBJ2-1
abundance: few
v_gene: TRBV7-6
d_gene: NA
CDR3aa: CASTYSGPGNEQFF
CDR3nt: TGTGCCAGCACATATAGCGGACCCGGGAATGAGCAGTTCTTC

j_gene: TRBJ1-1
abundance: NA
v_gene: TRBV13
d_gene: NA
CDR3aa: CASSPTGSGDTEAFF
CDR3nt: TGTGCCAGCAGCCCTACCGGGTCAGGGGACACTGAAGCTTTCTTT

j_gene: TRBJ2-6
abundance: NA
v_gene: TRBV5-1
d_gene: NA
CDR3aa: CASSNRALGGANVLTF
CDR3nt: TGCGCCAGCAGCAACAGGGCTCTTGGTGGGGCCAACGTCCTGACTTTC

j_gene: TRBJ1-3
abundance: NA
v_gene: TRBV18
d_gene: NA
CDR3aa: CASSPQNSGNTIYF
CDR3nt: TGTGCCAGCTCACCGCAGAACTCTGGAAACACCATATATTTT